The sequence of this T cell receptor beta chain was determined in a study of shared clonotypes between healthy human individuals. The CDR3 contains 15 residues. V was shortened by 1 base and J by 2 bases, with 11 bases between the two germline ends. The germline gives CDR1 SGHAT, CDR2 FQNNGV. Sequenced by immunoSEQ multiplex PCR; TCRdb stores in-frame clones only, minus some. This sample yields 2 million to 2.5 million clones, of which approximately 94% are seen a single time; roughly 0.13% belongs to the top ten. The clonotype was recovered from a young man in good health. The source material was naive CD4+ T cells sorted from blood. Sample subset: CD45RA+ positively selected. The rearrangement links TRBV11-2 to TRBJ2-5; D call uncertain. The CDR3 DNA reads as TGTGCCAGCAGCTTAGTGGCTAGTTGGCAAGAGACCCAGTACTTC. Protein product: CASSLVASWQETQYF.